These T cell receptor beta chains were read from a single sample in a study of CXCR3-negative and CXCR3-positive naive CD8 T cells. TCRdb reprocessed the 5' RACE reads; each CDR3 protein has one entry and no DNA is given. This listing includes 120,000 to 150,000 distinct CDR3 sequences. The sample consisted of naive CXCR3+ CD8+ T cells from blood. Receptors originate from a human donor in good health. Some clones in this sample may be carry-over from other donors' samples. The CDR3 runs from the conserved cysteine through the conserved F or W.

v_gene	len	j_gene	CDR3aa
TRBV28	16	TRBJ2-7	CASSPPRLAGAYEQYF
TRBV7-9	17	TRBJ2-7	CASSSGRQEREYYEQYF
TRBV19	13	TRBJ2-1	CASSWTPSDEQFF
TRBV29-1	14	TRBJ2-5	CSARTGWGQETQYF
TRBV21-1	16	TRBJ1-2	CASSITGFTAAYGYTF
TRBV11-2	19	TRBJ2-1	CASSHIETSGPSSSDEQFF
TRBV29-1	15	TRBJ2-7	CSVEGAGTESYEQYF
TRBV6-2/TRBV6-3	12	TRBJ2-7	CASSSTVYEQYF
TRBV4-2	18	TRBJ2-3	CASSQERTSGGATDTQYF
TRBV6-6	15	TRBJ2-5	CASSSSGGIQETQYF
TRBV29-1	15	TRBJ2-4	CSVETSGRAGGIQYF
TRBV29-1	13	TRBJ2-7	CSVVYPMGFEQYF
TRBV29-1	13	TRBJ2-3	CSVLAGDTDTQYF
TRBV2	18	TRBJ2-1	CASSFPGTSGRAYNEQFF
TRBV7-9	16	TRBJ2-7	CASSSTSGGTSYEQYF
TRBV7-9	18	TRBJ2-3	CASSLTPGLAGVQDTQYF
TRBV7-9	13	TRBJ1-1	CASSPDRGNEAFF